Included here is one T cell receptor beta chain sequence, with context. There is no known antigen for this receptor. No base quality values were provided; no much bigger clone lies one nucleotide off. CD8 naive samples were CD45RO-negative cells positively selected for CCR7, giving a CD45RA+CCR7+ population that excluded TemRA cells. The donors were healthy, HIV-negative adults who had no recently reported acute infections or vaccinations. Only Caucasian adults living in Nashville, Tennessee, USA were represented among the donors. Blood was collected by leukapheresis, and PBMCs were isolated by Ficoll-Histopaque density gradient centrifugation and then cryopreserved in liquid nitrogen vapor phase. Purity and quantity of every magnetically sorted T cell population were checked by analytical flow cytometry. Genomic DNA was isolated from every sorted fraction and measured by UV absorbance on a Nanodrop 2000c.

This sample stems from a study of shared clonotypes between healthy human individuals (dated by TCRdb to the early 2020s). Regarding the study in general: Three men and a couple of women, aged 18 to 49 years, made up the cohort. For each donor, three plates each were used for CD4 naive and CD4 memory, two plates were used for CD8 naive, and one plate was used for CD8 memory. To increase sequencing depth and limit assay-specific biases, TCR repertoire library preparation and sequencing were carried out by different laboratories using diverse techniques. Per donor, leukapheresis produced somewhere between about 0.94 and 9 billion PBMCs. Blood TCR repertoires of roughly 5 healthy adults were deeply sequenced to estimate repertoire size and the extent of clonotype sharing between individuals.

TCR CDR3 regions were amplified from genomic DNA by multiplex PCR using the deep immunoSEQ assay. Extracted genomic DNA from each cell subset was spread evenly across all wells of several immunoSEQ 96-well plates, with each plate serving as a replicate. For sorted subsets, each replicate PCR was loaded with about 200 ng genomic DNA, equivalent to 30,000 to 35,000 T cell genomes. Purified libraries were measured with a Qubit 3.0 fluorometer, size-checked on a Bioanalyzer 2100, and measured again with the KAPA Library Quantification kit. Every immunoSEQ 96-well plate was sequenced on a separate single-read 150-cycle Illumina NextSeq 550 flow cell. The paper's data handling went like this. Because the immunoSEQ output included only junctional sequences and no quality scores, the filtering could not be the same as the filtering used for full-length reads. Sequences were annotated with PyIR, a Python wrapper for IgBLAST v1.9, using IMGT germline references to assign V/J genes and CDR3. Reads with weak V/J assignments (E-value above 1e-6), missing CDR3, stop codons, out-of-frame junctions, or ambiguous translated residues were removed. V3J clonotypes were defined as sequences sharing the same inferred V gene, J gene, and CDR3 amino acid sequence. Percentage overlap between repertoires was computed as shared unique clonotypes divided by the size of the smaller repertoire. Three approaches were used to assess repertoire richness: RTK rarefaction, the Chao1 estimator, and Recon v2.1 estimates of unobserved clonotypes. Generation probabilities for all TCRbeta clonotypes obtained by the gDNA method from a handful of donors were computed using OLGA. TCRdb re-hosts the immuneACCESS table, in-frame sequences only. Its copies lack some clones; in the studies checked, an unresolved V gene accounts for under half of them, and the cause for the rest is not known. That table gives V, J and clone size, and the DNA gave D and trimming. The sample includes about 650,000 clones, with around 95% observed a single time. About 0.11% of the sample lies in the top ten.

Findings and caveats that apply to the study as a whole: Higher generation probabilities were observed for clonotypes shared by all four sorted-subset donors than for non-shared clonotypes. Rarefaction of sorted-subset datasets indicated incomplete sequencing despite the large sequencing depth. Based on pairwise subsampling, the degree of clonotype sharing among donors was expected to be affected by sequencing depth. Naive subsets generally had larger estimated clonotype richness than memory subsets. The small number of donors limited the genetic and exposure-history diversity represented. Sharing across a few donors was observed for about 5% of naive CD4, less than 4% of naive CD8, over 2% of memory CD4, and roughly 0.43% of memory CD8 clonotypes. Only blood was sampled, and tissue TCR repertoires likely differ from those in blood.

Its CDR3 holds 15 amino acids, cysteine through phenylalanine. This entry keeps only the CDR3 DNA: 45 bases, framed from base 1. V gives up 5 bases and J gives up 3 bases, and the segment between their germline ends measures 14 bases. Via the germline V gene, CDR1 is SGHVS and CDR2 FQNEAQ. Sequencing used naive CD8+ T cells sorted from blood. The sample's cell subset or site label, in plain terms: CD45RA+CCR7+. This TCR derives from a woman aged 25 to 39 in good health. The rearrangement joined TRBV7-8 to TRBJ2-1, with the D gene not clear enough to name. The sequenced DNA is TGTGCCAGCAGCGGCCGGGCCCACTTCTACAATGAGCAGTTCTTC. Its protein is CASSGRAHFYNEQFF.